This T cell receptor beta chain derives from a study of blood T cell repertoires in COVID-19. Overall study: The United States, Italy and Spain supplied acute and convalescent COVID-19 samples. PBMCs, B-cell-depleted T cells, or T cells provided the cDNA or gDNA that made up the material.

In the authors' workflow: Estimated nucleated cell counts came from reference gene primer amplification. The assay was immunoSEQ multiplex PCR, and TCRdb's table has in-frame clones only and misses some. The DNA gave D and trimming, while V, J and clone size come from that table. Of approximately 300,000 clones in the sample, about 89% are singletons; the top ten hold around 6%. The CDR3 is 16 residues long. J lost 6 bases, V lost 5 bases, and 8 bases had no gene match. Germline values: CDR1 MNHEY, CDR2 SVGEGT. V and J are TRBV6-2 or TRBV6-3 and TRBJ2-1; TRBD2 matches at 12 bases. The sample taken for sequencing was peripheral blood. The source of this sequence is a man aged 18 to 29 who had recovered from COVID-19. The CDR3: CASSRLTSGGINEQFF. The CDR3 coding sequence is TGTGCCAGCAGTCGCCTGACTAGCGGGGGAATCAATGAGCAGTTCTTC.